This TCR beta chain originates from a study of T cell repertoires in cytomegalovirus infection. Study summary: A matching HLA type, together with CMV infection, was signaled by public TCR beta signatures.

This clonotype has just one count. Its target is unknown. A read error may produce the germline difference seen at one junction end. One entry per CDR3 protein, called by TCRdb with MiXCR from the reads. The sample carries more than 650,000 distinct CDR3 sequences, 35% to 45% recorded once. Study findings and constraints: CMV carriers with the relevant HLA were identified by cumulative public TCR beta family frequency. HLA-C-restricted, CMV-specific TCR beta clonotypes were dominant ex vivo.

Germline V gene data show CDR1 as MGHRA and CDR2 as YSYEKL. This CDR3 spans 15 amino acids. Source material: PBMCs. The chain combines TRBV4-1 with TRBJ1-2; D is unresolved. This TCR was recovered from a human donor in good health (CMV status not recorded). Some clones in this sample may be carry-over from other donors' samples. The CDR3 DNA sequence: TGTGCCAGCAGCCAAGAGACGCCCTCGGACTATGGCTACACCTTC. It is translated as CASSQETPSDYGYTF.